This TCR beta chain is from a study of cytotoxic CD8 clonotypes in ibrutinib-treated CLL. Study-wide results and caveats: Clonality was elevated at ibrutinib response and had returned toward baseline at progression.

The table came from immunoSEQ multiplex PCR; TCRdb's copy has only in-frame clones and leaves some out. The table records about 270,000 clones, 76% of them present only once. This clone was seen ten or more times. Its antigen is not known. Germline values: CDR1 SGHRS, CDR2 YFSETQ. J lost 3 bases, V lost 2 bases, and 8 bases had no gene match. This CDR3 has 15 amino acids. The chain couples TRBV5-1 to TRBJ2-7; the match to TRBD2 covers 7 bases. The sequences come from PBMCs, collected at disease progression, from a patient treated with ibrutinib. This clonotype was obtained from a human donor with chronic lymphocytic leukemia. DNA of the CDR3: TGCGCCAGCAGCTTCTTCGCGGGGGTCGGCTACGAGCAGTACTTC. The encoded protein is CASSFFAGVGYEQYF.